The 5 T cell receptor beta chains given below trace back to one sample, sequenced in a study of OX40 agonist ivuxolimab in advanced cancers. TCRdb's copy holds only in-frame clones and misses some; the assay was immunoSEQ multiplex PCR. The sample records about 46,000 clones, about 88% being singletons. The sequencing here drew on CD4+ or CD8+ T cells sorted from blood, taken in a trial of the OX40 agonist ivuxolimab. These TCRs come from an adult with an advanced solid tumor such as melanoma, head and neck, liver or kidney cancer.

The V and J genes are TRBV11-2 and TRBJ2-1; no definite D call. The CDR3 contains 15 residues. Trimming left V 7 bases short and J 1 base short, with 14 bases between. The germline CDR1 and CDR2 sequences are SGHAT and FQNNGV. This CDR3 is CASTPAYQSYNEQFF. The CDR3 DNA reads TGTGCCAGCACCCCGGCCTACCAGTCCTACAATGAGCAGTTCTTC.

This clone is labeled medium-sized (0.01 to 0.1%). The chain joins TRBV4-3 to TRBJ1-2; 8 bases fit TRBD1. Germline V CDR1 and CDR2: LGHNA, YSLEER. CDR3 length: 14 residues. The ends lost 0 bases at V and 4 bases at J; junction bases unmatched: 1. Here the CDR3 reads CASSQDDRGYGYTF. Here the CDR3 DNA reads TGCGCCAGCAGCCAAGACGACAGGGGCTATGGCTACACCTTC.

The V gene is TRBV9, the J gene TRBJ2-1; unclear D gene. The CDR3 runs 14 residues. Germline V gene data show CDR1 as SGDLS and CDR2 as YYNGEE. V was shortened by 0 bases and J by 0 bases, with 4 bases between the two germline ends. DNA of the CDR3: TGTGCCAGCAGCGTAGGGGACTCCTACAATGAGCAGTTCTTC. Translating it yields CASSVGDSYNEQFF. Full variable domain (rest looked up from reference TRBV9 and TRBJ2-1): DSGVTQTPKHLITATGQRVTLRCSPRSGDLSVYWYQQSLDQGLQFLIQYYNGEERAKGNILERFSAQQFPDLHSELNLSSLELGDSALYFCASSVGDSYNEQFFGPGTRLTVL.

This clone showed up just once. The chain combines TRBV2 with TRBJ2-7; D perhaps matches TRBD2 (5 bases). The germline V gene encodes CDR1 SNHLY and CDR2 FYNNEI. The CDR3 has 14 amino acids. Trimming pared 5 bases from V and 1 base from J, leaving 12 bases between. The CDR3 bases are TGTGCCAGCAGTCTTCCCGGGAAGTCCTACGAGCAGTACTTC. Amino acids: CASSLPGKSYEQYF.

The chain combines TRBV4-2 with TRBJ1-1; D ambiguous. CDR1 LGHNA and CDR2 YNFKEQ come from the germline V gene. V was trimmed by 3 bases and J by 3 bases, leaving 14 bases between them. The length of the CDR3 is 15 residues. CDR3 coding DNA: TGTGCCAGCAGCCATGCACGACAAAGTCACACTGAAGCTTTCTTT. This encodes CASSHARQSHTEAFF.